A selection of T cell receptor beta chains follows, all from one sample in a study of blood T cells in healthy people across ages. TCRdb reanalysed the 5' RACE reads using MiXCR and keeps one entry per CDR3 protein. The data show 1.5 million to 2 million distinct CDR3 sequences, approximately 50% seen once. The sequenced material came from blood. All receptors come from a middle-aged woman in good health. CDR3s include the opening cysteine and the closing phenylalanine or tryptophan. The D gene is left open where the match is weak.

CASSLPLGAPETQYF | . | TRBJ2-5 | TRBV13
CATSDPTPGANVLTF | . | TRBJ2-6 | TRBV24-1
CASNYRTSGADVLTF | . | TRBJ2-6 | TRBV7-2
CATSRDGKGYGYTF | . | TRBJ1-2 | TRBV15
CATRQGLNYEQYF | . | TRBJ2-7 | TRBV2
CSAPRGAEETQYF | . | TRBJ2-5 | TRBV20-1
CASSLQVGIYNEQFF | . | TRBJ2-1 | TRBV5-1
CSAGLWEDGTDTQYF | . | TRBJ2-3 | TRBV20-1
CSARVTGRGYTF | . | TRBJ1-2 | TRBV20-1
CASSSFSGGAVNEQFF | TRBD2 | TRBJ2-1 | TRBV7-2
CASSQRDNWATQYF | . | TRBJ2-3 | TRBV3-1
CASSLMGSYNSPLHF | . | TRBJ1-6 | TRBV7-3
CASSKAGAMDEQFF | . | TRBJ2-1 | TRBV21-1
CASSLQSNQETQYF | . | TRBJ2-5 | TRBV18
CASSAGIANEQYF | . | . | TRBV5-1
CASSRRFGGRLETAQYF | . | TRBJ2-3 | TRBV28
CASHEDRGQGQYF | TRBD1 | TRBJ2-4 | TRBV2
CASSLEQGLEAFF | . | TRBJ1-1 | TRBV7-2
CSASGSGAGVGQPQHF | . | TRBJ1-5 | TRBV20-1
CSGWSARTHEQYF | . | TRBJ2-7 | TRBV20-1
CASKEGGDWEQYF | . | TRBJ2-4 | TRBV28
CASSPFAEGVPEQYF | . | TRBJ2-7 | TRBV4-2
CASIPLAGGIYEQYF | TRBD2 | TRBJ2-7 | TRBV7-9
CASSPRAGTGAYEQFF | TRBD2 | TRBJ2-1 | TRBV9